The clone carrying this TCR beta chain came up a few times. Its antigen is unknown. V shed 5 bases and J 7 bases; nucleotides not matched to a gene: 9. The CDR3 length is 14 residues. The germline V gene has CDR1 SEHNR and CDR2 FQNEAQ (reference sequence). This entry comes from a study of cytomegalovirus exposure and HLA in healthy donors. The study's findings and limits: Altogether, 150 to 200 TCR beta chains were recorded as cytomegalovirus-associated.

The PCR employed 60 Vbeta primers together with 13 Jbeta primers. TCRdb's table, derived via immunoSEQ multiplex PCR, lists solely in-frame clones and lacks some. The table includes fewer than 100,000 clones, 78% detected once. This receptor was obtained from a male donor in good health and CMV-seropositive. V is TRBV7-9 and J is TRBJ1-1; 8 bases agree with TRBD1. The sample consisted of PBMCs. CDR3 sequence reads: CASSAIQGADEAFF. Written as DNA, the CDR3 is TGTGCCAGCAGCGCTATTCAGGGGGCGGATGAAGCTTTCTTT.